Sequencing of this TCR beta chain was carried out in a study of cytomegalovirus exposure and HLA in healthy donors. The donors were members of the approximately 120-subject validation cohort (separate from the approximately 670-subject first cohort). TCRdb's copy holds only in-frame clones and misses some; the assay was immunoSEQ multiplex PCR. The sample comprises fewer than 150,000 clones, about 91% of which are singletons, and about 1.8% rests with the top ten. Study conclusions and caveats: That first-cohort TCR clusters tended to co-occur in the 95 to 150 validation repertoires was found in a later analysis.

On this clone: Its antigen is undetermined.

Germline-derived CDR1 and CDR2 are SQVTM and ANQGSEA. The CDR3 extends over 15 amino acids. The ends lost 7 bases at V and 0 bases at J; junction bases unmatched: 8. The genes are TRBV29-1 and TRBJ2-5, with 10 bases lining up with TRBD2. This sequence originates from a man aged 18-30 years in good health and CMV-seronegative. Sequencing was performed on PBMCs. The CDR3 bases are TGCAGCGCTACGGCTAGCGGGGGTTACCAAGAGACCCAGTACTTC. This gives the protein CSATASGGYQETQYF.